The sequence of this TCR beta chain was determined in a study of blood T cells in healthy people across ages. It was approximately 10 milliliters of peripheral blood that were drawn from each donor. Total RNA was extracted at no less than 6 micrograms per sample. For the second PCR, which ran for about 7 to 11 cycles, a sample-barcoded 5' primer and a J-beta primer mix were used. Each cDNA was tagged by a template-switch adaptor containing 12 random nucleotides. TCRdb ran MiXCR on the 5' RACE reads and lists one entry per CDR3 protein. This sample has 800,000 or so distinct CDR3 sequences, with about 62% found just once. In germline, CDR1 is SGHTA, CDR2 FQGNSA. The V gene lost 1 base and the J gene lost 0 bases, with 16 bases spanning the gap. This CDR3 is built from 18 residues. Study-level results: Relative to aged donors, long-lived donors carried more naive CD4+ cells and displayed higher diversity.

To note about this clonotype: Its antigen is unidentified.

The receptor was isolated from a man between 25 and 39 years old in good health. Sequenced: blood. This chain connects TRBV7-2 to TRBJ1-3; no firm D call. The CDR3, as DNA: TGTGCCAGCAGCTTAGATGCGGGCAGGTTAAGCTCTGGAAACACCATATATTTT. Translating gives CASSLDAGRLSSGNTIYF.